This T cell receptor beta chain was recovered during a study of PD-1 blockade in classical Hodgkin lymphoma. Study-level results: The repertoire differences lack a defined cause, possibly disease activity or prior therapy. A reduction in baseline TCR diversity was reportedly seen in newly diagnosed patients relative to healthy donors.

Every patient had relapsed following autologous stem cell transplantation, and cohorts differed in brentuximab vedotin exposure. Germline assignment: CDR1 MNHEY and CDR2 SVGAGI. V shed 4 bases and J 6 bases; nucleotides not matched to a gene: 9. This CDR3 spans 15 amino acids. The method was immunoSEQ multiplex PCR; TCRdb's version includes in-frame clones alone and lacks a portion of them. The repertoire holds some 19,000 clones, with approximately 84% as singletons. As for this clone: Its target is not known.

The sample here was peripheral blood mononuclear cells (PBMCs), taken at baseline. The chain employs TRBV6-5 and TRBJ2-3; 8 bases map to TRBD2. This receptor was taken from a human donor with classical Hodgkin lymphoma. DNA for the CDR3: TGTGCCAGCAGTTCCCTTAGCGGGGCCCGGGATACGCAGTATTTT. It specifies CASSSLSGARDTQYF.